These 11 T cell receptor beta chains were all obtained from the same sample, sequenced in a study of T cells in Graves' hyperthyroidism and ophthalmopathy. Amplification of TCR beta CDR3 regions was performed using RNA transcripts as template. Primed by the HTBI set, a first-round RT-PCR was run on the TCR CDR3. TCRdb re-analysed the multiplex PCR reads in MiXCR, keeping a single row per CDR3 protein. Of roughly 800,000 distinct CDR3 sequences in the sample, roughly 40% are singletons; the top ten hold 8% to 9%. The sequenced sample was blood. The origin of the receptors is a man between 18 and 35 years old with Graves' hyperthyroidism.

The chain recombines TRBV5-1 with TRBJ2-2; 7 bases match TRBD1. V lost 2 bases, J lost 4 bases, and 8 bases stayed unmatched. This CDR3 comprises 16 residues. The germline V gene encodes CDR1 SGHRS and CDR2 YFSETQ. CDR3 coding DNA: TGCGCCAGCAGCTTACAGGGGCCCACGAGCACCGGGGAGCTGTTTTTT. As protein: CASSLQGPTSTGELFF.

The CDR3 protein is CASSLGDSHPHINYGYTF. CDR3 DNA sequence: TGTGCCAGCAGCTTGGGGGACAGCCACCCACATATCAACTATGGCTACACCTTC. V is TRBV7-9 and J is TRBJ1-2, with 7 bases matching TRBD1. Germline CDR1 and CDR2: SEHNR and FQNEAQ (reference sequence). This CDR3 region has 18 residues. The V gene end was trimmed by 3 bases and the J gene end by 2 bases; junction bases not matched to a gene: 15.

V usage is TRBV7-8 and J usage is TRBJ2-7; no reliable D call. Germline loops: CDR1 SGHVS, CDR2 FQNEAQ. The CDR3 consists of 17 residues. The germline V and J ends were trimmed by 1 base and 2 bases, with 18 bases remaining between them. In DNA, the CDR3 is TGTGCCAGCAGCTTAGGATTTGAGCCTGGGTCAACCTACGAGCAGTACTTC. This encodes CASSLGFEPGSTYEQYF.

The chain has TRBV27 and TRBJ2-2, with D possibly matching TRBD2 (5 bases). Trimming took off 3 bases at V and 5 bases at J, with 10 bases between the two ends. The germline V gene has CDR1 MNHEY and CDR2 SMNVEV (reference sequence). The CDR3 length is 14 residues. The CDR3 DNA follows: TGTGCCAGCAGTTTTGTAGCGTCTACCGGGGAGCTGTTTTTT. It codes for CASSFVASTGELFF.

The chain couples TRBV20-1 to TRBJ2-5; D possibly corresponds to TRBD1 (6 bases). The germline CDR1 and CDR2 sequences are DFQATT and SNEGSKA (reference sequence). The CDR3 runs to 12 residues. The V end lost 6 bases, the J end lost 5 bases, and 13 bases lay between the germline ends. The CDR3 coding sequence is TGCAGTGCCTTAAACAGGGTGGAGACCCAGTACTTC. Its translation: CSALNRVETQYF.

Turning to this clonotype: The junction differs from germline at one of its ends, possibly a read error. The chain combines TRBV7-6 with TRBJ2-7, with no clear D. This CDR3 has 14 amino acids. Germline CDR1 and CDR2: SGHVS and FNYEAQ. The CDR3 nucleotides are TGTGTCAGCAGCCTAATCCGACCGGATCTGAAGCAGTACTTC. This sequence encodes CVSSLIRPDLKQYF. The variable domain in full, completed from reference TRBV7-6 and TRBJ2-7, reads GAGVSQSPRYKVTKRGQDVALRCDPISGHVSLYWYRQALGQGPEFLTYFNYEAQQDKSGLPNDRFSAERPEGSISTLTIQRTEQRDSAMYRCVSSLIRPDLKQYFGPGTRLTVT.

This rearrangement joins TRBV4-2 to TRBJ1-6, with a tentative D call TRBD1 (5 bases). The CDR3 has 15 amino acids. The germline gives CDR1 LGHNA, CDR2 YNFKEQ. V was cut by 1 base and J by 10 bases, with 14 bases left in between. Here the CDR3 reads CASSQGEGIESPLHF. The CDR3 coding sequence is TGTGCCAGCAGCCAAGGGGAGGGGATAGAATCACCCCTCCACTTT.

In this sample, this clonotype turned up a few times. CDR3: CASSIASGPSYEQYF. The CDR3 DNA reads as TGTGCCAGTAGTATAGCTAGCGGGCCCTCCTACGAGCAGTACTTC. J is TRBJ2-7 and V is TRBV19; 8 bases fit TRBD2. Germline-derived CDR1 and CDR2 are LNHDA and SQIVND (reference sequence). Germline trimming cut 1 base from V and 0 bases from J; bases unmatched to any gene: 2. The CDR3 runs 15 residues. The variable domain in full, with the rest retrieved from reference TRBV19 and TRBJ2-7, is DGGITQSPKYLFRKEGQNVTLSCEQNLNHDAMYWYRQDPGQGLRLIYYSQIVNDFQKGDIAEGYSVSREKKESFPLTVTSAQKNPTAFYLCASSIASGPSYEQYFGPGTRLTVT.

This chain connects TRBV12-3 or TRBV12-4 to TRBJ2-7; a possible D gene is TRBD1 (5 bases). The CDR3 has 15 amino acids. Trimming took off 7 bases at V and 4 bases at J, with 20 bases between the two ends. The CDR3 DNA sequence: TGTGCCAGCACCTCCGCCAAGGGGCTTACATACGAGCAGTACTTC. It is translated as CASTSAKGLTYEQYF.

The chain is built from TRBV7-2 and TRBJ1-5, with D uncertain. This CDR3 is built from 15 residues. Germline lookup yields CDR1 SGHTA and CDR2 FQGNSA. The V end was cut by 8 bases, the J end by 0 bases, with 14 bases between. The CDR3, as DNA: TGTGCCAGCTCACCAGACCCGAATAGCAATCAGCCCCAGCATTTT. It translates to CASSPDPNSNQPQHF.

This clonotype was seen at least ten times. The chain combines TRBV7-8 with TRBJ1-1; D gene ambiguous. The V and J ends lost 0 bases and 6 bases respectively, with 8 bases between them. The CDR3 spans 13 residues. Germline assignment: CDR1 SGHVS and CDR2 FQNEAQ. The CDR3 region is CASSLAYRAEAFF. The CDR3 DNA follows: TGTGCCAGCAGCTTAGCGTACCGGGCTGAAGCTTTCTTT.